This T cell receptor beta chain stems from a study of blood T cell repertoires in COVID-19. Recovered status in Cohort 3 required two negative PCRs, clearance, or symptom resolution. Using immunoSEQ multiplex PCR, the repertoire was profiled, and TCRdb retains in-frame clones only, with some absent. Seen here are over 250,000 clones, about 87% observed once, and the top ten hold about 3%. Trimming removed 7 bases from V and 2 bases from J, with 12 bases in between. CDR1 MDHEN and CDR2 SYDVKM come from the germline V gene. The CDR3 is made up of 13 amino acids. Sequencing was carried out using PBMCs or T cells enriched from blood (not recorded which). The receptor was isolated from a woman aged 50 to 60 who had recovered from COVID-19. This chain uses TRBV28 with TRBJ2-7, with D perhaps matching TRBD1 (5 bases). The CDR3 DNA follows: TGTGCCAGCACATCGGACATCGCCTACGAGCAGTACTTC. Translation gives CASTSDIAYEQYF.